The present TCR beta chain was sequenced within a study of cytomegalovirus exposure and HLA in healthy donors. Both 60 Vbeta primers and 13 Jbeta primers went into the PCR. This table comes from immunoSEQ multiplex PCR, and its TCRdb copy is limited to in-frame clones, with some not included. Of some 74,000 clones in the sample, about three quarters were seen once. Trimming took off 2 bases at V and 6 bases at J, with 16 bases between the two ends. This CDR3 contains 15 residues. Germline CDR1 reads KGHSH; CDR2 reads LQKENI. The chain has TRBV18 and TRBJ1-1, with D possibly TRBD1 on 6 matching bases. The sample taken for sequencing was PBMCs. This TCR was recovered from a male donor in good health and CMV-seronegative. The CDR3 reads CASSPGSGGASEAFF. For the CDR3, the DNA is TGTGCCAGCTCACCAGGGAGTGGGGGCGCCTCTGAAGCTTTCTTT.